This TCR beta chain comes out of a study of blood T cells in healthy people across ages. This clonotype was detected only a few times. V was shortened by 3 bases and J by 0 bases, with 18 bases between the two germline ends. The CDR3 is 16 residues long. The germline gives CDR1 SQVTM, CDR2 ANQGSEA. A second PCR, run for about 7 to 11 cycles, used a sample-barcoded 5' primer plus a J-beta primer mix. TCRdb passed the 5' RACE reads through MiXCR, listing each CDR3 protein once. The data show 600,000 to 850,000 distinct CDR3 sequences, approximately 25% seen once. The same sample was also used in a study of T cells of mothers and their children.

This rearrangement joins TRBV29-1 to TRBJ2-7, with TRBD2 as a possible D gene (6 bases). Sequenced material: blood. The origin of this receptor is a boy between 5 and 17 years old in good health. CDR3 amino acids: CSVEGGGGASSYEQYF. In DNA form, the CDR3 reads TGCAGCGTTGAGGGAGGTGGGGGAGCCAGCTCCTACGAGCAGTACTTC.